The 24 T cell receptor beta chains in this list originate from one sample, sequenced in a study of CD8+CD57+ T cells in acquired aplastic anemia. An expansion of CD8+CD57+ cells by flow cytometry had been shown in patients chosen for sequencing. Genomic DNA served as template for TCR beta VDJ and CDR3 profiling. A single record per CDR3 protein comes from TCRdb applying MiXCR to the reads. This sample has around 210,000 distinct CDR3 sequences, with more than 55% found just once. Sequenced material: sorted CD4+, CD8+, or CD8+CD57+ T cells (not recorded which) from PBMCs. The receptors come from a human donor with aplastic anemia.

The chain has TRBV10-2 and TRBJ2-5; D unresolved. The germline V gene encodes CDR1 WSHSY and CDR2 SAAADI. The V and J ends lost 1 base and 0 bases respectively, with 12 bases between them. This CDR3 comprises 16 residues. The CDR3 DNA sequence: TGCGCCAGCAGTGAGTTGGTTGGGATGGACCAAGAGACCCAGTACTTC. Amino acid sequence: CASSELVGMDQETQYF.

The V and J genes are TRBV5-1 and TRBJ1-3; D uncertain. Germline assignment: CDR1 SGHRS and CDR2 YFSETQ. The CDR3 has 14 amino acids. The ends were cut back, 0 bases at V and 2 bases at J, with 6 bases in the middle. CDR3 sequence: CASSLDVPGNTIYF. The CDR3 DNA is TGCGCCAGCAGCTTGGATGTACCTGGAAACACCATATATTTT.

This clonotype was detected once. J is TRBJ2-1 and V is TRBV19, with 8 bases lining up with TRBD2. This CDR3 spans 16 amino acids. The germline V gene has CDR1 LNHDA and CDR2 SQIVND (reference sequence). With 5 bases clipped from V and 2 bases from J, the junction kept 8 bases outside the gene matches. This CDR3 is CASSLRRGVPYNEQFF. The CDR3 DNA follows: TGTGCCAGTAGTCTCAGGCGGGGGGTTCCCTACAATGAGCAGTTCTTC.

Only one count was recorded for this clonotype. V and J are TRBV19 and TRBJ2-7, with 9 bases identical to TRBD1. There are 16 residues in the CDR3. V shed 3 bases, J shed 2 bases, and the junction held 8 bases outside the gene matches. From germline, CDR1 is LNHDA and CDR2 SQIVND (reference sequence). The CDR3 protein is CASSILTGTGTYEQYF. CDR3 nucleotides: TGTGCCAGTAGTATCCTTACCGGGACAGGGACCTACGAGCAGTACTTC.

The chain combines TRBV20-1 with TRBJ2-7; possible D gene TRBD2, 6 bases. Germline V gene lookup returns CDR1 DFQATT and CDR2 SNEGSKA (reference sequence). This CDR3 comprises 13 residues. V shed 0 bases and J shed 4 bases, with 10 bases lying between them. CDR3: CSARDPGTYEQYF. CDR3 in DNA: TGCAGTGCTAGAGACCCCGGGACTTACGAGCAGTACTTC.

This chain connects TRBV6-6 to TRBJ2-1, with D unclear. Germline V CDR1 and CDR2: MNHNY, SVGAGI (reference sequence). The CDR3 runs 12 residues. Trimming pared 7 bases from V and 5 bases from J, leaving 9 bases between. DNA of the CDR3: TGTGCCAGCAAAGGCTTTGACAATGAGCAGTTCTTC. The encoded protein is CASKGFDNEQFF.

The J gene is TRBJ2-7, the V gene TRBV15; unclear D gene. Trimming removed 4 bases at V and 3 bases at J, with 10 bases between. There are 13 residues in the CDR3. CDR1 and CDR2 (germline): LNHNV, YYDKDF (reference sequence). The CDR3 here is CATSTPGYYEQYF. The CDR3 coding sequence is TGTGCCACCAGCACCCCCGGGTACTACGAGCAGTACTTC.

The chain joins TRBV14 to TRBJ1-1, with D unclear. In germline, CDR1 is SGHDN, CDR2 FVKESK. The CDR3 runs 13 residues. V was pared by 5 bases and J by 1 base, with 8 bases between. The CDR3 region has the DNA TGTGCCAGCAGCTACGGGAGGAACACTGAAGCTTTCTTT. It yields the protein CASSYGRNTEAFF.

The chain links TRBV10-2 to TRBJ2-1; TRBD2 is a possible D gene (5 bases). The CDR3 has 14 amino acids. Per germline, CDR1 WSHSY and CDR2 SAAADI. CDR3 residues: CSVEPSGAYNEQFF. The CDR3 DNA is TGCAGCGTTGAACCAAGCGGAGCTTACAATGAGCAGTTCTTC.

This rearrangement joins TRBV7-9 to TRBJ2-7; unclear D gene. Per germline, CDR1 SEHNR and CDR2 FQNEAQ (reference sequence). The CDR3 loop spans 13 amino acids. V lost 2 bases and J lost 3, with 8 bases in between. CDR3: CASSLPSYYEQYF. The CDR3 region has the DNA TGTGCCAGCAGCTTACCCAGTTACTACGAGCAGTACTTC.

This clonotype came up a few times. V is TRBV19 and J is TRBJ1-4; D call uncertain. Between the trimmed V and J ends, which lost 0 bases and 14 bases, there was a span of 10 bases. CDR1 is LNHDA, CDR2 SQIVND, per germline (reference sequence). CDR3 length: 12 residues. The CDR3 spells CASSIDRRVLFF. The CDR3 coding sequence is TGTGCCAGTAGTATAGATCGCCGGGTCCTGTTTTTT.

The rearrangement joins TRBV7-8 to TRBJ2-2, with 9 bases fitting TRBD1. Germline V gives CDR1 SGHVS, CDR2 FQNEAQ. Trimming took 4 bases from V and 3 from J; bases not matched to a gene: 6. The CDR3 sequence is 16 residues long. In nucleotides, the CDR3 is TGTGCCAGCAGCTCGAGGGACAGGGCGGACACCGGGGAGCTGTTTTTT. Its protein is CASSSRDRADTGELFF.

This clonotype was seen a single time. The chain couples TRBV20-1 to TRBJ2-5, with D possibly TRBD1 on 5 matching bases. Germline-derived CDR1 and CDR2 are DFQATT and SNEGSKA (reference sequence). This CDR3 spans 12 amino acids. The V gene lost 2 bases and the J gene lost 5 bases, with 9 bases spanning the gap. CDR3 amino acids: CSARLKGETQYF. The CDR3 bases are TGCAGTGCTAGACTAAAGGGGGAGACCCAGTACTTC.

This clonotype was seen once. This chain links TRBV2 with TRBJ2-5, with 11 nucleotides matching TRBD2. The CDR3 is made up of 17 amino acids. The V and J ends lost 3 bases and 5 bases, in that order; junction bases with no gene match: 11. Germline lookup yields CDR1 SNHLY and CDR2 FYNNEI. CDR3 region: CASSDSSSGRIAETQYF. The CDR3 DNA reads TGTGCCAGCAGTGATTCGTCTAGCGGGAGGATTGCGGAGACCCAGTACTTC.

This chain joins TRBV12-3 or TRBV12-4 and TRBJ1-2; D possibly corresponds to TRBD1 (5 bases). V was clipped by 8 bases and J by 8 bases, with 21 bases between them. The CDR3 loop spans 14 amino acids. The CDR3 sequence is CASGRDGGLRGYTF. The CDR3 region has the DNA TGTGCCAGCGGGAGGGACGGCGGTTTAAGGGGCTACACCTTC.

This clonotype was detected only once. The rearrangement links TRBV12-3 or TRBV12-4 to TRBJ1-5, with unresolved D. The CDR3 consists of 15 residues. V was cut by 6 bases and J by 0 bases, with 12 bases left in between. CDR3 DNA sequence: TGTGCCAGCAGCCCGAGTCCATATAGCAATCAGCCCCAGCATTTT. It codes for CASSPSPYSNQPQHF.

The CDR3 region has the DNA TGTGCCACCAGCAGAGATATCCGGAGGGAGGAAAAACTGTTTTTT. It codes for CATSRDIRREEKLFF. The chain carries TRBV15 and TRBJ1-4; D uncertain. The CDR3 spans 15 residues. Trimming stripped 0 bases from V and 8 bases from J, with 13 bases between. Germline CDR1 reads LNHNV; CDR2 reads YYDKDF (reference sequence).

The chain's CDR3 is CASSFSSGGLSSYEQYF. The CDR3 DNA follows: TGTGCCAGCAGTTTTTCTAGCGGGGGGCTTAGCTCCTACGAGCAGTACTTC. The chain is built from TRBV12-3 or TRBV12-4 and TRBJ2-7; 11 bases line up with TRBD2. The CDR3 loop spans 17 amino acids. V lost 3 bases to trimming and J lost 0 bases; unmatched junction nucleotides: 7.

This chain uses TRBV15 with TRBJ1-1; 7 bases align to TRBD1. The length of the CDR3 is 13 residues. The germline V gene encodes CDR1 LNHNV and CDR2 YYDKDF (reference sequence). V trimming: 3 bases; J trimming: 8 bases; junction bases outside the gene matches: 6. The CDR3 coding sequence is TGTGCCACCAGCAGCGGGAGGGGGCAGGAAGCTTTCTTT. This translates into CATSSGRGQEAFF.

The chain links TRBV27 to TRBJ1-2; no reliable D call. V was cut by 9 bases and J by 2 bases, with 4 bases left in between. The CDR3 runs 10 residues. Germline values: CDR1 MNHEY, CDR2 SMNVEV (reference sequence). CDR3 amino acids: CARDNYGYTF. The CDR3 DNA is TGTGCCAGGGACAACTATGGCTACACCTTC.

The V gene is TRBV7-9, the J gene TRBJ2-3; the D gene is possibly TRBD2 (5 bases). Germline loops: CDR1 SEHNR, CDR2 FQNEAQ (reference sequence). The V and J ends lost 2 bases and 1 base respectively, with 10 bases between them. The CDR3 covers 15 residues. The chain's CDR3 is CASSLIASRTDTQYF. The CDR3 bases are TGTGCCAGCAGCTTAATAGCGTCGCGCACAGATACGCAGTATTTT.

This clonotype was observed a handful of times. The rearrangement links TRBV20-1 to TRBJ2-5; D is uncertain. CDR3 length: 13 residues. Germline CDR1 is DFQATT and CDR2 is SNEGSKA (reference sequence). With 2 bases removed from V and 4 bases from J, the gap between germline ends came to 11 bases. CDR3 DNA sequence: TGCAGTGCTAGAAGGATTCTGAGAGAGACCCAGTACTTC. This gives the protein CSARRILRETQYF.

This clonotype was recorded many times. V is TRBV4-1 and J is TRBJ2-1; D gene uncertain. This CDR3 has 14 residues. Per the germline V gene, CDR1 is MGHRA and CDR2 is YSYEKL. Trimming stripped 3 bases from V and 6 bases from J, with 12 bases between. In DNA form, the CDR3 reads TGCGCCAGCAGCCAGCGACACAAGGGCAATGAGCAGTTCTTC. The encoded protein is CASSQRHKGNEQFF.

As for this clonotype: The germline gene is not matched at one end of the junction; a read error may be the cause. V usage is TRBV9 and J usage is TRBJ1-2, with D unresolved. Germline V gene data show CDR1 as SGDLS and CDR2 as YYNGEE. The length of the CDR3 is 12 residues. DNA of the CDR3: TGTGCCGGCAGCGTAGACGCTGGTGGCTACACCTTC. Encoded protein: CAGSVDAGGYTF.